The next 11 T cell receptor beta chains were all read from a single sample in a study of blood T cell repertoires in COVID-19. Produced via immunoSEQ multiplex PCR; TCRdb's table is partial and in-frame only. The table includes around 250,000 clones, approximately 86% detected once. The sequencing input was peripheral blood. These receptors all come from a woman in her 70s with active or convalescent COVID-19.

The chain joins TRBV5-1 to TRBJ2-3; 7 bases are shared with TRBD2. CDR3 length: 17 residues. The germline CDR1 and CDR2 sequences are SGHRS and YFSETQ. Trimming took 5 bases from V and 2 from J; bases not matched to a gene: 14. Written as DNA, the CDR3 is TGCGCCAGCAGGCTGACTAGCCCATATGGGGACACAGATACGCAGTATTTT. Residues: CASRLTSPYGDTDTQYF.

As regards this clone: At one end the junction does not follow the germline gene, possibly because of a read error. The chain employs TRBV6-1 and TRBJ1-2; 8 bases fit TRBD1. CDR1 and CDR2 (germline): MNHNS, SASEGT. The CDR3 covers 14 residues. The CDR3: CASSEQGAKNGHTF. The DNA for the CDR3 is TGTGCCAGCAGTGAACAGGGGGCGAAGAATGGCCACACCTTC.

The chain has TRBV6-1 and TRBJ2-2; possible D gene TRBD2, 5 bases. The CDR3 sequence is 15 residues long. With 0 bases removed from V and 4 bases from J, the gap between germline ends came to 9 bases. From germline, CDR1 is MNHNS and CDR2 SASEGT. The CDR3 bases are TGTGCCAGCAGTGAAGCGGAGGCCGGCACCGGGGAGCTGTTTTTT. It is translated as CASSEAEAGTGELFF.

This clone was seen a few times. The chain employs TRBV27 and TRBJ1-1; D is possibly TRBD1 (6 bases). The germline gives CDR1 MNHEY, CDR2 SMNVEV (reference sequence). The CDR3 consists of 13 residues. Between the trimmed V and J ends, which lost 7 bases and 1 base, there was a span of 10 bases. The CDR3, as DNA: TGTGCCAGCATGAAGACAGGGAACACTGAAGCTTTCTTT. This gives the protein CASMKTGNTEAFF.

The J gene is TRBJ2-1, the V gene TRBV24-1, with a tentative D call TRBD1 (5 bases). The V end lost 9 bases, the J end lost 9 bases, and 17 bases lay between the germline ends. The germline gives CDR1 KGHDR, CDR2 SFDVKD. This CDR3 region has 13 residues. Here the CDR3 reads CATGHLDKSEQFF. The CDR3 DNA reads as TGTGCCACCGGGCACCTGGACAAAAGTGAGCAGTTCTTC.

The chain has TRBV18 and TRBJ2-6, with 13 bases matching TRBD2. V shed 4 bases and J 0 bases; nucleotides not matched to a gene: 6. The CDR3 consists of 19 residues. The germline CDR1 and CDR2 sequences are KGHSH and LQKENI. CDR3 amino acids: CASSQGLAGRSSGANVLTF. The CDR3, as DNA: TGTGCCAGCTCACAGGGACTAGCGGGGAGATCCTCTGGGGCCAACGTCCTGACTTTC.

A single count supports this clone. CDR3 amino acids: CASSLFLPRQGTNEKLFF. The CDR3 nucleotides read TGTGCCAGCAGCCTATTTTTACCCCGACAGGGAACTAATGAAAAACTGTTTTTT. The chain carries TRBV5-4 and TRBJ1-4, with 7 nucleotides matching TRBD1. CDR1 and CDR2 (germline): SGHNT, YYREEE (reference sequence). V dropped 4 bases and J dropped 1; count of bases not matched to a gene: 13. CDR3 length equals 18 residues.

The chain joins TRBV24-1 to TRBJ1-2, with a weak D call TRBD1 (6 bases). Trimming left V 5 bases short and J 8 bases short, with 20 bases between. Germline assignment: CDR1 KGHDR and CDR2 SFDVKD. The CDR3 loop spans 15 amino acids. CDR3 region: CATSGGTGRGSGYTF. The CDR3 nucleotides are TGTGCCACCAGTGGGGGAACAGGGAGAGGAAGCGGCTACACCTTC.

The chain is built from TRBV14 and TRBJ2-5; D is ambiguous. V lost 4 bases and J 3 bases, leaving 9 bases between the germline ends. This CDR3 comprises 13 residues. CDR1 is SGHDN, CDR2 FVKESK, per germline. The CDR3, as DNA: TGTGCCAGCAGCCCCTGGTTAGAAGAGACCCAGTACTTC. As protein: CASSPWLEETQYF.

The CDR3 loop reads CASSMGLGDQETQYF. The CDR3 DNA is TGTGCCAGTAGTATGGGGCTTGGCGACCAAGAGACCCAGTACTTC. The rearrangement joins TRBV19 to TRBJ2-5; weak D call: TRBD1 (5 bases). The CDR3 loop spans 15 amino acids. V lost 3 bases and J 0 bases, leaving 11 bases between the germline ends. Germline-derived CDR1 and CDR2 are LNHDA and SQIVND (reference sequence). The full variable domain, with the rest looked up from reference TRBV19 and TRBJ2-5, is DGGITQSPKYLFRKEGQNVTLSCEQNLNHDAMYWYRQDPGQGLRLIYYSQIVNDFQKGDIAEGYSVSREKKESFPLTVTSAQKNPTAFYLCASSMGLGDQETQYFGPGTRLLVL.

On this clone: One end of the junction fails to match germline, which may point to a read error. V usage is TRBV5-4 and J usage is TRBJ2-1, with 14 positions matching TRBD2. Germline CDR1 and CDR2: SGHNT and YYREEE (reference sequence). The CDR3 contains 12 residues. In nucleotides, the CDR3 is TGTGCCAGCAGCTTGGGACTAGCGGGGGGGATCTTC. Protein: CASSLGLAGGIF.